This paragraph reports one TCR beta chain. Its antigen is not known. Sequencing used immunoSEQ multiplex PCR; TCRdb keeps in-frame clones, though not all of them. The sample lists 55,000 to 65,000 clones, roughly 87% seen once, with approximately 0.3% in the top ten. The data originate from a study of OX40 agonist ivuxolimab in advanced cancers. Notes on the study in general: CD8+ T cells showed, on average, more clonal expansion than CD4+ cells.

Germline lookup yields CDR1 LGHNA and CDR2 YSLEER. V lost 0 bases, J lost 0 bases, and 18 bases lay in between. The CDR3 has 19 residues. Autoimmune disease history or systemic immunosuppression was exclusionary. This chain connects TRBV4-3 to TRBJ2-1; maybe TRBD2 (6 bases). Sequencing was performed on CD4+ or CD8+ T cells sorted from blood, taken in a trial of the OX40 agonist ivuxolimab. This receptor was taken from an adult with an advanced solid tumor such as melanoma, head and neck, liver or kidney cancer. The CDR3 protein is CASSQERRDSLSSYNEQFF. The CDR3 region has the DNA TGCGCCAGCAGCCAAGAAAGGAGGGACTCCCTGAGCTCCTACAATGAGCAGTTCTTC.